The present TCR beta chain was sequenced within a study of blood T cell repertoires in COVID-19 (dated by TCRdb to the early 2020s). Regarding the complete study: The collaborator samples originated in the United States, Italy and Spain and spanned the acute and convalescent phases of COVID-19. The material from the prospective study consisted of cDNA or gDNA derived from T cells, B-cell-depleted T cells, or PBMCs. Subjects who had been exposed to COVID-19, were actively infected with it, or had recovered from it provided the deeply sampled blood TCRbeta repertoires that made up the dataset. The repertoires were released in a freely available public database meant as a resource for research on the immune response to SARS-CoV-2. Samples came from the ongoing ImmuneRACE study (first 160 participants) plus 1,254 subjects from 6 global collaborators. The sample metadata nearly always contained a de-identified subject ID, COVID-19 status, age in years and sex. Where available, HLA class I and class II types were taken from metadata supplied by the sample provider and were not determined by assay-based typing. Study-wide conclusions, independent of this receptor: Clinical and demographic metadata were provided uncurated, with the amount varying by source and participant.

As to this clone: What antigen it recognizes has not been identified. No base-level quality is on record; no much larger clone is a single base apart.

Another Seattle source contributed samples from volunteer blood donors who had recovered from COVID-19. Each collaborating institution followed its own protocols to collect whole blood in K2EDTA tubes. For TCRbeta analysis, collaborator samples were shipped as frozen whole blood, as isolated PBMCs, or as DNA extracted from either sample type. Sequences SGHNT (CDR1) and YENEEA (CDR2) are obtained from the germline V gene. Taken from cysteine to phenylalanine, the CDR3 has 15 residues. The read is trimmed to its CDR3 DNA, 45 bases read in frame from base 1. At the junction V is shortened by 5 bases and J by 5 bases, with 15 bases in between. TCRbeta CDR3 regions were amplified from genomic DNA by means of the immunoSEQ Assay, a bias-controlled multiplex PCR. From the authors' description of their analysis: Within the assay, amplification of reference gene primers was used to estimate how many nucleated cells each sample contained. To quantify the absolute abundance of each unique TCRbeta CDR3 rearrangement, sequence reads were collapsed and filtered. Productive Simpson clonality was computed per sample as the square root of Simpson's diversity index over productive rearrangements. TCRdb mirrors the immuneACCESS table, restricted to in-frame sequences. Some clones are absent from its copies; in checked studies, under half trace to an unresolved V gene, and the reason for the others is unknown. V and J calls and clone size are copied from that table; D and trimming were computed from the DNA. The sample yields 250,000 to 300,000 clones; approximately 82% were counted once. Clones ranked in the top ten supply about 4.5% of the sample.

This receptor was obtained from a man in his fifties or sixties who had recovered from COVID-19. The chain was built from TRBV11-3 and TRBJ2-2; TRBD1 could be the D gene, as 5 bases match. The sample consisted of peripheral blood. The DNA reads as follows: TGTGCCAGCAGCCCTCCAGGGCTAGGGACCGGGGAGCTGTTTTTT. Its coded protein is CASSPPGLGTGELFF. Reference TRBV11-3 and TRBJ2-2 genes cover what lies past the CDR3, so the full variable domain is EAGVVQSPRYKIIEKKQPVAFWCNPISGHNTLYWYLQNLGQGPELLIRYENEEAVDDSQLPKDRFSAERLKGVDSTLKIQPAELGDSAVYLCASSPPGLGTGELFFGEGSRLTVL.